These 27 T cell receptor beta chains share one sample of origin, sequenced in a study of CD8+CD57+ T cells in acquired aplastic anemia. Sequenced patients had shown CD8+CD57+ cell expansion by flow cytometry. Genomic DNA, the template, was used for profiling of the TCR beta VDJ and CDR3. MiXCR was run by TCRdb on the reads, yielding one entry per CDR3 protein. The data contain under 200,000 distinct CDR3 sequences, less than 60% of them singletons. Sequenced sample: sorted CD4+, CD8+, or CD8+CD57+ T cells (not recorded which) from PBMCs. The receptors stem from a human donor with aplastic anemia.

This clonotype was detected only once. J is TRBJ1-2 and V is TRBV19; D is unclear. V gave up 6 bases and J gave up 6 bases, with 11 bases separating them. This CDR3 has 12 amino acids. Germline CDR1 is LNHDA and CDR2 is SQIVND (reference sequence). The CDR3 loop reads CASSWMGDGYTF. The CDR3 coding sequence is TGTGCCAGTAGCTGGATGGGAGATGGCTACACCTTC.

The chain joins TRBV18 to TRBJ2-5; D is unclear. Per the germline V gene, CDR1 is KGHSH and CDR2 is LQKENI. The V and J ends lost 6 bases and 0 bases respectively, with 8 bases between them. CDR3 length: 13 residues. CDR3 coding DNA: TGTGCCAGCTCGAAGTCCTACCAAGAGACCCAGTACTTC. This translates into CASSKSYQETQYF.

This clonotype was seen only a few times. The chain links TRBV29-1 to TRBJ1-1, with D unresolved. V gave up 2 bases and J gave up 8 bases, with 12 bases separating them. CDR1 and CDR2 (germline): SQVTM, ANQGSEA. This CDR3 spans 12 amino acids. The CDR3 spells CSVERAASEAFF. The CDR3 nucleotides read TGCAGCGTTGAAAGGGCAGCGAGCGAAGCTTTCTTT. The variable domain in full, completed from reference TRBV29-1 and TRBJ1-1, reads SAVISQKPSRDICQRGTSLTIQCQVDSQVTMMFWYRQQPGQSLTLIATANQGSEATYESGFVIDKFPISRPNLTFSTLTVSNMSPEDSSIYLCSVERAASEAFFGQGTRLTVV.

This clonotype has just a few counts. The CDR3, as DNA: TGTGCCAGCGGGCCGACAGGGGGCGAGCAGTACTTC. Translation: CASGPTGGEQYF. The V gene is TRBV7-9, the J gene TRBJ2-7; 9 nucleotides match TRBD1. Germline-derived CDR1 and CDR2 are SEHNR and FQNEAQ (reference sequence). The trim removed 8 bases at V and 6 bases at J, leaving 5 bases unmatched. The CDR3 has 12 amino acids.

The chain is built from TRBV25-1 and TRBJ1-6, with D perhaps TRBD1 (5 bases). With 6 bases removed from V and 7 bases from J, the gap between germline ends came to 22 bases. CDR1 and CDR2 from the germline V gene are MGHDK and SYGVNS. This CDR3 is 17 amino acids long. CDR3 amino acids: CASRTTETGRPNSPLHF. The CDR3 DNA is TGTGCCAGCAGGACTACTGAAACAGGCCGCCCAAATTCACCCCTCCACTTT. Drawing the rest from reference TRBV25-1 and TRBJ1-6, the complete variable domain is EADIYQTPRYLVIGTGKKITLECSQTMGHDKMYWYQQDPGMELHLIHYSYGVNSTEKGDLSSESTVSRIRTEHFPLTLESARPSHTSQYLCASRTTETGRPNSPLHFGNGTRLTVT.

CDR3 protein: CATSRQGVGEKLFF. CDR3 coding DNA: TGTGCCACCAGCAGGCAGGGGGTTGGTGAAAAACTGTTTTTT. This chain connects TRBV15 to TRBJ1-4, with 7 bases that match TRBD1. The V gene's germline CDR1 is LNHNV and CDR2 YYDKDF (reference sequence). The CDR3 extends over 14 amino acids. Trimming at V came to 3 bases and at J to 7 bases, leaving 5 bases not matched to a gene.

The chain is built from TRBV30 and TRBJ2-6, with D unresolved. Looked up from germline, CDR1 is GTSNPN and CDR2 is SVGIG (reference sequence). CDR3 length: 17 amino acids. V lost 3 bases and J 0 bases, leaving 15 bases between the germline ends. The chain's CDR3 is CAWRLRQAYSGANVLTF. In DNA form, the CDR3 reads TGTGCCTGGAGACTCCGTCAGGCTTACTCTGGGGCCAACGTCCTGACTTTC. Using reference TRBV30 and TRBJ2-6 for the parts outside the CDR3, the full variable domain is SQTIHQWPATLVQPVGSPLSLECTVEGTSNPNLYWYRQAAGRGLQLLFYSVGIGQISSEVPQNLSASRPQDRQFILSSKKLLLSDSGFYLCAWRLRQAYSGANVLTFGAGSRLTVL.

As regards this clonotype: This could be a read error, since a much larger clone is one nucleotide away. This chain joins TRBV4-1 and TRBJ1-5; no firm D call. The CDR3 has 16 amino acids. Germline CDR1 reads MGHRA; CDR2 reads YSYEKL. The CDR3 sequence: CASSQEGTGRNQPRHF. CDR3 bases: TGCGCCAGCAGCCAAGAAGGAACGGGTCGGAATCAGCCCCGGCATTTT.

J is TRBJ2-3 and V is TRBV12-3 or TRBV12-4; D not certain. There are 16 residues in the CDR3. The V and J ends lost 5 bases and 0 bases respectively, with 15 bases between them. Written as DNA, the CDR3 is TGTGCCAGCAGTGACGGCGCCAGTCCTAGCACAGATACGCAGTATTTT. This sequence encodes CASSDGASPSTDTQYF.

This clonotype appeared a few times. V and J are TRBV7-9 and TRBJ2-7, with a tentative D call TRBD2 (5 bases). Trimming cost V 5 bases and J 3 bases, with 11 bases left between them. The CDR3 loop spans 13 amino acids. Germline loops: CDR1 SEHNR, CDR2 FQNEAQ (reference sequence). CDR3 nucleotides: TGTGCCAGCAGCCCCCCGGCGGGCTACGAGCAGTACTTC. Encoded protein: CASSPPAGYEQYF.

This clonotype was counted ten times or more. The chain joins TRBV6-5 to TRBJ2-1; maybe TRBD2 (5 bases). Trimming pared 7 bases from V and 4 bases from J, leaving 5 bases between. This CDR3 comprises 11 residues. Germline V gene sequence: CDR1 MNHEY, CDR2 SVGAGI. The DNA of the CDR3 is TGTGCCAGCAAGCGGTACAATGAGCAGTTCTTC. This translates into CASKRYNEQFF.

This clonotype turned up a few times. V gene TRBV10-3 combines with J gene TRBJ1-6, with D possibly matching TRBD1 (5 bases). Germline CDR1 is ENHRY and CDR2 is SYGVKD. V was cut by 0 bases and J by 11 bases, with 11 bases left in between. This CDR3 is 14 amino acids long. CDR3 in DNA: TGTGCCATCAGTGAGTCTCGCGGGGGGACACCCCTCCACTTT. It translates to CAISESRGGTPLHF.

The count of this clonotype is one. The genes are TRBV24-1 and TRBJ1-1; TRBD1 might be the D (6 bases). The CDR3 has 16 residues. Trimming took 3 bases from V and 3 from J, leaving 16 bases between them. Germline V gene lookup returns CDR1 KGHDR and CDR2 SFDVKD. CDR3 nucleotide sequence: TGTGCCACCAGTGATCCCCAGGGGAGGGTGGACACTGAAGCTTTCTTT. Encoded protein: CATSDPQGRVDTEAFF.

On this clonotype: Its ends do not fully match the called genes, so a read error is possible. The genes are TRBV2 and TRBJ2-7; 9 bases align to TRBD1. CDR3 length: 15 amino acids. Germline assignment: CDR1 SNHLY and CDR2 FYNNEI. DNA for the CDR3: TGTGTCAGCAGTGAGTACAGGGGGCGCGTCTACGAGCAGTACTTC. Its translation is CVSSEYRGRVYEQYF.

For this clonotype: Possible read error: a much larger clone is one base away. The conserved closing phenylalanine or tryptophan is absent in this CDR3, likely reflecting a read error. V is TRBV12-3 or TRBV12-4 and J is TRBJ2-1, with 8 bases fitting TRBD1. J gave up 7 bases and V 6 bases, and 11 bases lay outside the gene matches. This CDR3 comprises 15 residues. CDR3 in amino acids: CASSPTGGSGNEQFL. CDR3 nucleotides: TGTGCCAGCAGCCCCACAGGGGGTTCGGGAAATGAGCAGTTCCTC.

This clonotype was counted many times. The J gene is TRBJ2-7, the V gene TRBV19; D uncertain. Trimming removed 3 bases at V and 2 bases at J, with 11 bases between. This CDR3 is built from 14 residues. CDR1 and CDR2 (germline): LNHDA, SQIVND (reference sequence). The CDR3 loop is CASSIGTEAYEQYF. CDR3 sequence (DNA): TGTGCCAGTAGTATCGGCACAGAGGCCTACGAGCAGTACTTC. The variable domain in full, completed from reference TRBV19 and TRBJ2-7, reads DGGITQSPKYLFRKEGQNVTLSCEQNLNHDAMYWYRQDPGQGLRLIYYSQIVNDFQKGDIAEGYSVSREKKESFPLTVTSAQKNPTAFYLCASSIGTEAYEQYFGPGTRLTVT.

The chain joins TRBV20-1 to TRBJ1-6; 7 bases map to TRBD1. The germline gives CDR1 DFQATT, CDR2 SNEGSKA (reference sequence). After removal of 1 base from V and 10 bases from J, the junction contained 7 bases not matched to a gene. The CDR3 length is 14 residues. In DNA, the CDR3 is TGCAGTGCTAGAGTAGACAGGGTCGGGTCACCCCTCCACTTT. It encodes CSARVDRVGSPLHF.

The V call is TRBV20-1, the J call TRBJ2-7; TRBD2 might be the D (7 bases). The V and J ends lost 4 bases and 3 bases respectively, with 13 bases between them. Germline V gene sequence: CDR1 DFQATT, CDR2 SNEGSKA (reference sequence). The CDR3 is made up of 13 amino acids. The CDR3 region has the DNA TGCAGTGCTAATCATAGGGGGGGCTACGAGCAGTACTTC. Protein: CSANHRGGYEQYF.

The chain employs TRBV2 and TRBJ1-2, with TRBD1 as a possible D gene (5 bases). With 6 bases removed from V and 3 bases from J, the gap between germline ends came to 14 bases. The CDR3 covers 14 residues. Germline assignment: CDR1 SNHLY and CDR2 FYNNEI. The DNA of the CDR3 is TGTGCCAGCAGGCCAACCGGGACTCACTATGGCTACACCTTC. Protein product: CASRPTGTHYGYTF.

This clonotype showed up just a few times. This may be a read error: a much more frequent sequence differs by one nucleotide. The V gene is TRBV14, the J gene TRBJ2-5; 7 bases fit TRBD1. Germline lookup yields CDR1 SGHDN and CDR2 FVKESK. This CDR3 region has 14 residues. CDR3 DNA: TGTGCCAGCATGGAACGGGACAGCCAAGAGGCCCAGTACTTC. It translates to CASMERDSQEAQYF.

This clonotype was counted ten times or more. The junction departs from germline at one end; a sequencing error may be responsible. V gene TRBV7-2 combines with J gene TRBJ2-5, with D perhaps assigned TRBD1 or TRBD2 (5 bases each). In germline, CDR1 is SGHTA, CDR2 FQGNSA. CDR3 length: 11 residues. The CDR3: CASSFPGPIAF. CDR3 bases: TGTGCCAGCAGCTTTCCGGGACCCATTGCCTTC. Looking up the rest from reference TRBV7-2 and TRBJ2-5 gives the full variable domain: GAGVSQSPSNKVTEKGKDVELRCDPISGHTALYWYRQSLGQGLEFLIYFQGNSAPDKSGLPSDRFSAERTGGSVSTLTIQRTQQEDSAVYLCASSFPGPIAFGPGTRLLVL.

In its sample, this clonotype was seen many times. V and J are TRBV2 and TRBJ1-2; 11 bases agree with TRBD1. V shed 6 bases and J 4 bases; nucleotides not matched to a gene: 1. The CDR3 runs to 13 residues. Germline V CDR1 and CDR2: SNHLY, FYNNEI. CDR3 protein: CASSGTGGYGYTF. The CDR3 DNA follows: TGTGCCAGCAGCGGGACAGGGGGCTATGGCTACACCTTC. Together with reference TRBV2 and TRBJ1-2, the CDR3 gives the full variable domain: EPEVTQTPSHQVTQMGQEVILRCVPISNHLYFYWYRQILGQKVEFLVSFYNNEISEKSEIFDDQFSVERPDGSNFTLKIRSTKLEDSAMYFCASSGTGGYGYTFGSGTRLTVV.

The chain couples TRBV6-1 to TRBJ1-5; 10 positions match TRBD1. With V trimmed by 8 bases and J by 11 bases, 9 bases remained unmatched. Germline CDR1 MNHNS, CDR2 SASEGT. This CDR3 has 13 amino acids. CDR3 protein: CASGRDRGGAQHF. CDR3 bases: TGTGCCAGCGGCAGGGACAGGGGAGGAGCCCAGCATTTT.

This rearrangement joins TRBV7-9 to TRBJ2-7; 8 bases line up with TRBD1. Trimming removed 5 bases from V and 5 bases from J; junction bases left unmatched: 2. The CDR3 is 12 amino acids. In germline, CDR1 is SEHNR, CDR2 FQNEAQ (reference sequence). In nucleotides, the CDR3 is TGTGCCAGCAGCAGACAGGGGAACGAGCAGTACTTC. As protein: CASSRQGNEQYF.

As concerns this clonotype: One end of the junction varies from germline; a read error may be responsible. The chain employs TRBV9 and TRBJ2-2, with D possibly matching TRBD2 (6 bases). CDR1 is SGDLS and CDR2 is YYNGEE in the germline V gene. The CDR3 has 16 residues. In DNA, the CDR3 is TGTGCCAGCAGCTTGAGACTAGAGGGATACACCGGGGAGCTGTCTTTT. Translation: CASSLRLEGYTGELSF.

V and J are TRBV25-1 and TRBJ1-6; D might be TRBD1 (6 bases). The CDR3 covers 15 residues. Trimming removed 2 bases at V and 13 bases at J, with 18 bases between. Germline CDR1 and CDR2: MGHDK and SYGVNS. Here the CDR3 reads CASSEGGTLSRPLHF. The CDR3 nucleotides are TGTGCCAGCAGTGAAGGGGGGACACTAAGTCGTCCCCTCCACTTT.

J is TRBJ2-7 and V is TRBV7-6; D perhaps matches TRBD2 (6 bases). This CDR3 has 14 residues. CDR1 SGHVS and CDR2 FNYEAQ come from the germline V gene. Trimming stripped 1 base from V and 5 bases from J, with 12 bases between. The CDR3 spells CASSLDETSNEQYF. The CDR3 DNA reads as TGTGCCAGCAGCTTAGACGAGACTAGTAACGAGCAGTACTTC.